The 8 T cell receptor beta chains given below trace back to one sample, sequenced in a study of blood T cells in healthy people across ages. For the second PCR, which ran for about 7 to 11 cycles, a sample-barcoded 5' primer and a J-beta primer mix were used. TCRdb re-called the 5' RACE reads with MiXCR, one entry per CDR3 protein. The sample yields over 1,500,000 distinct CDR3 sequences, about two fifths seen once. Sequencing was performed on blood. The receptors come from a human donor in good health.

This rearrangement joins TRBV6-2 or TRBV6-3 to TRBJ2-2; D is unclear. From germline, CDR1 is MNHEY and CDR2 SVGEGT. Deletions cut 2 bases from V and 0 bases from J, with 10 bases between. The CDR3 is made up of 16 amino acids. CDR3 DNA sequence: TGTGCCAGCAGTTACCTCTACGCGGCGAACACCGGGGAGCTGTTTTTT. Encoded protein: CASSYLYAANTGELFF.

V and J are TRBV28 and TRBJ2-7, with 11 bases aligning to TRBD1. J was trimmed by 6 bases and V by 5 bases; bases with no gene match: 6. The CDR3 has 14 amino acids. CDR1 is MDHEN, CDR2 SYDVKM, per germline. The CDR3 DNA follows: TGTGCCAGCAGTCCTTGGACAGGGGGCAGCGAGCAGTACTTC. It is translated as CASSPWTGGSEQYF.

This clonotype has just one count. In DNA, the CDR3 is TGTGCCAGCAGTTTACCCCGCGGGGGGGAGTACTTC. Amino acids: CASSLPRGGEYF. The rearrangement uses TRBV28 and TRBJ2-7; TRBD2 aligns across 9 bases. Germline V gene data show CDR1 as MDHEN and CDR2 as SYDVKM. This CDR3 is built from 12 residues. Trimming took 2 bases from V and 11 from J; bases not matched to a gene: 4.

The chain uses TRBV4-3 and TRBJ1-3; the D is unclear. Trimming removed 0 bases from V and 0 bases from J, with 9 bases in between. The CDR3 is 16 residues long. The V gene's germline CDR1 is LGHNA and CDR2 YSLEER. The CDR3 spells CASSQDAVHSGNTIYF. In DNA form, the CDR3 reads TGCGCCAGCAGCCAAGACGCGGTTCACTCTGGAAACACCATATATTTT.

This sequence joins TRBV7-3 and TRBJ2-1; D may be TRBD1 (6 bases). The CDR3 runs 15 residues. Between the trimmed V and J ends, which lost 6 bases and 0 bases, there was a span of 12 bases. Germline V gene lookup returns CDR1 SGHTA and CDR2 FQGTGA. This CDR3 is CASSSTGISYNEQFF. CDR3 nucleotides: TGTGCCAGCAGTTCCACAGGGATCTCCTACAATGAGCAGTTCTTC.

This clonotype was seen at least ten times. The chain recombines TRBV6-2 or TRBV6-3 with TRBJ2-7, with D unresolved. Germline V CDR1 and CDR2: MNHEY, SVGEGT. The length of the CDR3 is 13 residues. The V and J ends lost 7 bases and 1 base respectively, with 11 bases between them. This CDR3 reads CASKVSGSYEQYF. For the CDR3, the DNA is TGTGCCAGCAAAGTATCGGGTTCCTACGAGCAGTACTTC.

This clonotype was found many times. The chain couples TRBV20-1 to TRBJ2-7, with D unresolved. The CDR3 covers 13 residues. V dropped 5 bases and J dropped 6 bases, with 17 bases sitting between them. Germline V gives CDR1 DFQATT, CDR2 SNEGSKA (reference sequence). Here the CDR3 DNA reads TGCAGTGCTGTATCCGGGCCCTTAGTCGAGCAGTACTTC. Translation gives CSAVSGPLVEQYF.

This clonotype was recorded at least ten times. The V and J genes are TRBV7-2 and TRBJ2-3; D is uncertain. Germline V gene sequence: CDR1 SGHTA, CDR2 FQGNSA. V dropped 8 bases and J dropped 4 bases, with 13 bases sitting between them. The CDR3 contains 13 residues. CDR3 nucleotides: TGTGCCAGCGTCTTGGGTGGCTCAGATACGCAGTATTTT. Translated: CASVLGGSDTQYF.